The rows below give T cell receptor beta chains drawn from one sample of a study of T-cell reconstitution after alpha-beta-depleted transplantation in children. One entry per CDR3 protein, called by TCRdb with MiXCR from the PCR reads. The sample shows 480,000 or so distinct CDR3 sequences, about 11% of them seen only once. Specimen: PBMCs, collected before TCRalphabeta/CD19-depleted stem cell transplant. These TCRs come from a child aged 2 to 15 with inherited bone marrow failure, due to receive a stem cell transplant. CDR3s include the opening cysteine and the closing phenylalanine or tryptophan. The order of the fields is V gene, clone size, D gene, J gene, CDR3 protein, CDR3 DNA. A D gene is named only where the DNA matches it firmly. Clone size is stated in some rows and not others, as once, few, many or a class when expanded.

v_gene: TRBV14; abundance: many; d_gene: TRBD2; j_gene: TRBJ2-1; CDR3aa: CASSQWLAVNNEQFF; CDR3nt: TGTGCCAGCAGCCAATGGCTAGCGGTAAACAATGAGCAGTTCTTC
v_gene: TRBV5-1; abundance: .; d_gene: .; j_gene: TRBJ2-1; CDR3aa: CASTPRQESSYNEQFF; CDR3nt: TGCGCCAGCACCCCCAGACAGGAGAGCTCCTACAATGAGCAGTTCTTC
v_gene: TRBV20-1; abundance: few; d_gene: .; j_gene: TRBJ2-7; CDR3aa: CSARGQNYEQYF; CDR3nt: TGCAGTGCTAGAGGACAGAACTACGAGCAGTACTTC
v_gene: TRBV2; abundance: many; d_gene: TRBD2; j_gene: TRBJ2-5; CDR3aa: CASSRRTSGSLGRETQYF; CDR3nt: TGTGCCAGCAGCCGCCGGACTAGCGGGAGTCTCGGTCGAGAGACCCAGTACTTC
v_gene: TRBV25-1; abundance: .; d_gene: TRBD1; j_gene: TRBJ2-3; CDR3aa: CASSEYQGVSDTQYF; CDR3nt: TGTGCCAGCAGTGAATACCAGGGGGTGTCAGATACGCAGTATTTT
v_gene: TRBV6-5; abundance: few; d_gene: TRBD1; j_gene: TRBJ1-3; CDR3aa: CASSNGDSPQSSGNTIYF; CDR3nt: TGTGCCAGCAGTAACGGGGACAGCCCACAGAGCTCTGGAAACACCATATATTTT
v_gene: TRBV20-1; abundance: .; d_gene: .; j_gene: TRBJ1-1; CDR3aa: CSAWAALGAFF; CDR3nt: TGCAGTGCTTGGGCCGCTCTCGGGGCTTTCTTT
v_gene: TRBV7-9; abundance: .; d_gene: .; j_gene: TRBJ2-1; CDR3aa: CASSSPRQIHNEQFF; CDR3nt: TGTGCCAGCAGCTCACCGAGACAGATACACAATGAGCAGTTCTTC
v_gene: TRBV4-2; abundance: many; d_gene: .; j_gene: TRBJ2-5; CDR3aa: CASSQEGGPAQYF; CDR3nt: TGTGCCAGCAGCCAAGAGGGGGGGCCTGCCCAGTACTTC
v_gene: TRBV20-1; abundance: many; d_gene: .; j_gene: TRBJ2-4; CDR3aa: CSAKTLAAVTGIQYF; CDR3nt: TGCAGTGCTAAGACACTAGCAGCGGTTACGGGGATTCAGTACTTC
v_gene: TRBV5-5; abundance: few; d_gene: .; j_gene: TRBJ1-6; CDR3aa: CASSLVGQGNSPLHF; CDR3nt: TGTGCCAGCAGCTTGGTGGGGCAGGGTAATTCACCCCTCCACTTT
v_gene: TRBV3-1; abundance: few; d_gene: .; j_gene: TRBJ2-7; CDR3aa: CASSHLTENPPEQYF; CDR3nt: TGTGCCAGCAGCCACCTGACAGAAAACCCACCCGAGCAGTACTTC
v_gene: TRBV12-3/TRBV12-4; abundance: many; d_gene: TRBD1; j_gene: TRBJ2-1; CDR3aa: CASSSHPDRAFYNEQFF; CDR3nt: TGTGCCAGCAGTTCACATCCGGACAGGGCCTTCTACAATGAGCAGTTCTTC
v_gene: TRBV29-1; abundance: many; d_gene: TRBD1; j_gene: TRBJ2-7; CDR3aa: CSVEEAPGGYEQYF; CDR3nt: TGCAGCGTTGAAGAGGCTCCAGGGGGCTACGAGCAGTACTTC
v_gene: TRBV20-1; abundance: many; d_gene: TRBD2; j_gene: TRBJ2-2; CDR3aa: CSARTWGGNTGELFF; CDR3nt: TGCAGTGCTAGGACGTGGGGGGGGAACACCGGGGAGCTGTTTTTT
v_gene: TRBV4-1; abundance: many; d_gene: .; j_gene: TRBJ1-2; CDR3aa: CASSQGEFTNYGYTF; CDR3nt: TGCGCCAGCAGCCAAGGGGAGTTTACTAACTATGGCTACACCTTC
v_gene: TRBV12-3/TRBV12-4; abundance: many; d_gene: .; j_gene: TRBJ1-5; CDR3aa: CASSHGGEYPQHF; CDR3nt: TGTGCCAGCAGCCATGGCGGGGAGTACCCCCAGCATTTT
v_gene: TRBV12-3/TRBV12-4; abundance: many; d_gene: .; j_gene: TRBJ2-1; CDR3aa: CASGEFPYNEQFF; CDR3nt: TGTGCCAGCGGGGAGTTCCCCTACAATGAGCAGTTCTTC
v_gene: TRBV7-2; abundance: .; d_gene: .; j_gene: TRBJ2-7; CDR3aa: CASSLRRDNYEQYF; CDR3nt: TGTGCCAGCAGCCTACGCCGGGACAACTACGAGCAGTACTTC
v_gene: TRBV7-2; abundance: many; d_gene: TRBD2; j_gene: TRBJ2-3; CDR3aa: CASSLGREEVDTQYF; CDR3nt: TGTGCCAGCAGCTTAGGGCGGGAGGAGGTAGATACGCAGTATTTT
v_gene: TRBV20-1; abundance: many; d_gene: .; j_gene: TRBJ2-7; CDR3aa: CSASGIYEQYF; CDR3nt: TGCAGTGCTAGCGGGATATACGAGCAGTACTTC
v_gene: TRBV3-1; abundance: many; d_gene: TRBD1; j_gene: TRBJ1-6; CDR3aa: CASSLRTGGVSPLHF; CDR3nt: TGTGCCAGCAGCCTTAGGACAGGGGGCGTTTCACCCCTCCACTTT
v_gene: TRBV4-1; abundance: many; d_gene: .; j_gene: TRBJ2-3; CDR3aa: CATERGYRTDTQYF; CDR3nt: TGCGCCACGGAACGGGGCTACCGCACAGATACGCAGTATTTT
v_gene: TRBV24-1; abundance: .; d_gene: .; j_gene: TRBJ1-2; CDR3aa: CATSEHGRNYGYTF; CDR3nt: TGTGCCACCAGTGAGCACGGACGGAACTATGGCTACACCTTC
v_gene: TRBV29-1; abundance: .; d_gene: .; j_gene: TRBJ1-2; CDR3aa: CSVEWPDGYTF; CDR3nt: TGCAGCGTTGAGTGGCCGGATGGCTACACCTTC
v_gene: TRBV5-1; abundance: many; d_gene: .; j_gene: TRBJ1-1; CDR3aa: CASSLADSPGEAFF; CDR3nt: TGCGCCAGCAGCTTGGCCGACAGCCCGGGTGAAGCTTTCTTT
v_gene: TRBV7-9; abundance: .; d_gene: .; j_gene: TRBJ2-3; CDR3aa: CASSSLTTSNPDTQYF; CDR3nt: TGTGCCAGCAGCTCGTTGACTACTAGTAATCCAGATACGCAGTATTTT
v_gene: TRBV19; abundance: few; d_gene: TRBD1; j_gene: TRBJ1-5; CDR3aa: CASKDRAWEPQHF; CDR3nt: TGTGCCAGTAAGGACAGGGCGTGGGAGCCCCAGCATTTT
v_gene: TRBV12-3/TRBV12-4; abundance: many; d_gene: .; j_gene: TRBJ2-5; CDR3aa: CASSSSLLETQYF; CDR3nt: TGTGCCAGCAGTTCAAGTCTGTTAGAGACCCAGTACTTC
v_gene: TRBV27; abundance: many; d_gene: TRBD2; j_gene: TRBJ2-7; CDR3aa: CASSLRGSTYEQYF; CDR3nt: TGTGCCAGCAGTTTGCGCGGGAGTACCTACGAGCAGTACTTC
v_gene: TRBV11-2; abundance: few; d_gene: TRBD2; j_gene: TRBJ2-7; CDR3aa: CASSYGLALPPVVGEQYF; CDR3nt: TGTGCCAGCAGCTACGGACTAGCGTTACCACCCGTCGTCGGCGAGCAGTACTTC
v_gene: TRBV21-1; abundance: many; d_gene: .; j_gene: TRBJ2-7; CDR3aa: CASSKSKKQGSYEQYF; CDR3nt: TGTGCCAGCAGCAAGTCAAAAAAACAGGGGTCCTACGAGCAGTACTTC
v_gene: TRBV28; abundance: many; d_gene: TRBD2; j_gene: TRBJ2-1; CDR3aa: CASSTGLAEYNEQFF; CDR3nt: TGTGCCAGCAGTACCGGACTAGCAGAATACAATGAGCAGTTCTTC
v_gene: TRBV27; abundance: many; d_gene: .; j_gene: TRBJ2-6; CDR3aa: CASKTASGANVLTF; CDR3nt: TGTGCCAGCAAAACGGCCTCTGGGGCCAACGTCCTGACTTTC
v_gene: TRBV4-3; abundance: .; d_gene: TRBD2; j_gene: TRBJ2-2; CDR3aa: CASSPLTGTITGELFF; CDR3nt: TGCGCCAGCAGTCCTCTAACCGGGACTATAACCGGGGAGCTGTTTTTT
v_gene: TRBV20-1; abundance: .; d_gene: TRBD1; j_gene: TRBJ2-7; CDR3aa: CSATDRGYEQYF; CDR3nt: TGCAGTGCTACGGACAGGGGGTACGAGCAGTACTTC
v_gene: TRBV12-3/TRBV12-4; abundance: many; d_gene: .; j_gene: TRBJ2-3; CDR3aa: CASRYGGSADTQYF; CDR3nt: TGTGCCAGCAGGTACGGCGGGTCGGCAGATACGCAGTATTTT
v_gene: TRBV9; abundance: many; d_gene: .; j_gene: TRBJ2-5; CDR3aa: CASSPRRGQETQYF; CDR3nt: TGTGCCAGCAGCCCACGTAGGGGGCAAGAGACCCAGTACTTC
v_gene: TRBV18; abundance: .; d_gene: .; j_gene: TRBJ1-4; CDR3aa: CASSPSVPTNEKLFF; CDR3nt: TGTGCCAGCTCACCTTCGGTCCCTACTAATGAAAAACTGTTTTTT
v_gene: TRBV19; abundance: .; d_gene: .; j_gene: TRBJ1-2; CDR3aa: CASSIDLGSYGYTF; CDR3nt: TGTGCCAGTAGTATAGATCTCGGAAGCTATGGCTACACCTTC
v_gene: TRBV28; abundance: many; d_gene: .; j_gene: TRBJ1-5; CDR3aa: CASSFGIQPQHF; CDR3nt: TGTGCCAGCAGTTTCGGGATTCAGCCCCAGCATTTT
v_gene: TRBV27; abundance: many; d_gene: .; j_gene: TRBJ2-1; CDR3aa: CASTPGPGAYNEQFF; CDR3nt: TGTGCCAGCACCCCGGGACCCGGCGCCTACAATGAGCAGTTCTTC
v_gene: TRBV6-2/TRBV6-3; abundance: many; d_gene: .; j_gene: TRBJ2-2; CDR3aa: CASSYSISVYFAANTGELFF; CDR3nt: TGTGCCAGCAGTTACTCAATAAGTGTTTATTTCGCAGCGAACACCGGGGAGCTGTTTTTT
v_gene: TRBV14; abundance: many; d_gene: .; j_gene: TRBJ2-1; CDR3aa: CASSRLRYGEQFF; CDR3nt: TGTGCCAGCAGCCGGCTTCGGTACGGTGAGCAGTTCTTC
v_gene: TRBV14; abundance: .; d_gene: .; j_gene: TRBJ1-1; CDR3aa: CASSRITLLNTEAFF; CDR3nt: TGTGCCAGCAGCCGAATCACACTCTTGAACACTGAAGCTTTCTTT
v_gene: TRBV28; abundance: .; d_gene: TRBD2; j_gene: TRBJ2-1; CDR3aa: CASSSVRPTSGPLNEQFF; CDR3nt: TGTGCCAGCAGTTCGGTCCGTCCGACTAGCGGACCGCTCAATGAGCAGTTCTTC
v_gene: TRBV6-5; abundance: many; d_gene: .; j_gene: TRBJ1-1; CDR3aa: CASMPRLWGYDTEAFF; CDR3nt: TGTGCCAGCATGCCTCGACTTTGGGGGTACGACACTGAAGCTTTCTTT